A single sample gave rise to the 19 T cell receptor beta chains below, sequenced in a study of shared T cell receptors in the human thymus (dated by TCRdb to 2020 to 2023). Libraries were made using the immunoSEQ multiplex PCR assay. TCRdb re-hosts the immuneACCESS table, in-frame sequences only. Its copies lack some clones; in the studies checked, an unresolved V gene accounts for under half of them, and the cause for the rest is not known. The sample table contains about 660,000 clones; only one count was recorded for about 87% of them. Of the sample, 0.0094% is held by the ten largest clones. These data also featured in a second study, about human thymus T cells.

The sequenced sample consisted of thymocytes. The origin of the receptors is a boy less than two years old with a congenital heart defect. Donor details come from another sample of the same person, matched by shared clones.

The chain uses TRBV19 and TRBJ2-1; 11 nucleotides match TRBD2. The germline gives CDR1 LNHDA, CDR2 SQIVND (reference sequence). J gave up 8 bases and V 5 bases, and 14 bases lay outside the gene matches. The CDR3 sequence is 17 residues long. CDR3 residues: CASSALAGGYEADEQFF. CDR3 nucleotides: TGTGCCAGTAGTGCCCTAGCGGGGGGCTATGAGGCTGATGAGCAGTTCTTC.

The chain combines TRBV25-1 with TRBJ1-1; weak D call: TRBD1 (6 bases). Per germline, CDR1 MGHDK and CDR2 SYGVNS. Deletions cut 4 bases from V and 5 bases from J, with 14 bases between. This CDR3 is built from 14 residues. In DNA form, the CDR3 reads TGTGCCAGCAGTGGATGGGGGAGGGGGACTGAAGCTTTCTTT. This translates into CASSGWGRGTEAFF.

V usage is TRBV18 and J usage is TRBJ1-3; perhaps TRBD1 as D (6 bases). Germline V gives CDR1 KGHSH, CDR2 LQKENI. Trimming removed 1 base at V and 4 bases at J, with 17 bases between. The CDR3 has 17 amino acids. The CDR3 sequence is CASSPLQGRSPGNTIYF. CDR3 in DNA: TGTGCCAGCTCACCACTACAGGGAAGGAGCCCCGGAAACACCATATATTTT.

Points on this clone: The sample contains more than one DNA sequence encoding this CDR3. V and J are TRBV4-1 and TRBJ1-4, with a weak D call TRBD1 (6 bases). Germline V gene data show CDR1 as MGHRA and CDR2 as YSYEKL. Trimming removed 1 base from V and 0 bases from J, with 9 bases in between. CDR3 length: 16 residues. CDR3 sequence reads: CASSQGNRATNEKLFF. In DNA, the CDR3 is TGCGCCAGCAGCCAAGGAAACAGGGCAACTAATGAAAAACTGTTTTTT.

The chain joins TRBV5-1 to TRBJ1-2; D may be TRBD1 (5 bases). V was pared by 0 bases and J by 2 bases, with 8 bases between. CDR1 and CDR2 (germline): SGHRS, YFSETQ. The CDR3 is 14 amino acids. The DNA for the CDR3 is TGCGCCAGCAGCTTGGCCGGACACAACTATGGCTACACCTTC. This sequence encodes CASSLAGHNYGYTF.

The V and J genes are TRBV19 and TRBJ2-3; D is uncertain. The CDR3 length is 15 residues. V was shortened by 3 bases and J by 0 bases, with 10 bases between the two germline ends. Per the germline V gene, CDR1 is LNHDA and CDR2 is SQIVND (reference sequence). The CDR3 loop is CASSMRLSSTDTQYF. In nucleotides, the CDR3 is TGTGCCAGTAGTATGCGCCTGTCTAGCACAGATACGCAGTATTTT.

This clone was seen just once. The rearrangement joins TRBV15 to TRBJ1-2; 9 bases are shared with TRBD1. Germline V gene data show CDR1 as LNHNV and CDR2 as YYDKDF (reference sequence). V trimming: 1 base; J trimming: 3 bases; junction bases outside the gene matches: 3. The CDR3 sequence is 15 residues long. CDR3 in DNA: TGTGCCACCAGCAGAGGGGACAGGGCTGACTATGGCTACACCTTC. It yields the protein CATSRGDRADYGYTF.

V usage is TRBV28 and J usage is TRBJ1-2, with a weak D call TRBD1 (5 bases). Germline V lookup: CDR1 MDHEN, CDR2 SYDVKM. This CDR3 region has 16 residues. V lost 4 bases and J lost 2, with 17 bases in between. CDR3 in DNA: TGTGCCAGCAGTTGGGGGGTCGGGGTTTCGAACTATGGCTACACCTTC. This codes for CASSWGVGVSNYGYTF.

This clone was observed once. The genes are TRBV4-1 and TRBJ2-7; a weak D match, TRBD2 (6 bases). CDR1 MGHRA and CDR2 YSYEKL come from the germline V gene. The V end lost 0 bases, the J end lost 1 base, and 25 bases lay between the germline ends. The CDR3 extends over 20 amino acids. The CDR3 DNA sequence: TGCGCCAGCAGCCAAGATAACCCGATTGGTGCTAGCGCAGAATCCTACGAGCAGTACTTC. Protein: CASSQDNPIGASAESYEQYF.

The chain couples TRBV19 to TRBJ1-5, with 10 positions matching TRBD1. Germline V gene sequence: CDR1 LNHDA, CDR2 SQIVND (reference sequence). The J segment lost 3 bases and the V segment lost 6 bases, leaving 2 bases of the junction unmatched. This CDR3 has 14 residues. CDR3 in amino acids: CASRDRGANQPQHF. The CDR3 region has the DNA TGTGCCAGTAGGGACAGGGGGGCCAATCAGCCCCAGCATTTT.

The chain uses TRBV4-1 and TRBJ2-3; TRBD2 matches at 10 bases. The CDR3 spans 16 residues. CDR1 MGHRA and CDR2 YSYEKL come from the germline V gene. The V and J ends lost 7 bases and 1 base, in that order; junction bases with no gene match: 8. The CDR3 DNA reads TGCGCCAGCACCAACTCAGCGGGGGGGCGCACAGATACGCAGTATTTT. The encoded protein is CASTNSAGGRTDTQYF.

The chain joins TRBV2 to TRBJ1-1, with 9 bases identical to TRBD1. This CDR3 region has 19 residues. The trim removed 6 bases at V and 5 bases at J, leaving 22 bases unmatched. Germline CDR1 reads SNHLY; CDR2 reads FYNNEI. The CDR3 DNA sequence: TGTGCCAGCAGACTGCTAAATCTTGACCCGGGACAGGGATTTACTGAAGCTTTCTTT. It translates to CASRLLNLDPGQGFTEAFF.

The chain employs TRBV12-5 and TRBJ2-7; D might be TRBD2 (6 bases). This CDR3 region has 17 residues. V was shortened by 7 bases and J by 3 bases, with 25 bases between the two germline ends. Germline-derived CDR1 and CDR2 are LGHNT and FRNRAP. CDR3 residues: CASAPAGGAGPFYEQYF. CDR3 DNA sequence: TGTGCTAGTGCTCCAGCGGGCGGGGCTGGCCCCTTCTACGAGCAGTACTTC.

The chain links TRBV9 to TRBJ2-3; no firm D call. Between the trimmed V and J ends, which lost 0 bases and 5 bases, there was a span of 4 bases. Germline V gene lookup returns CDR1 SGDLS and CDR2 YYNGEE. The CDR3 extends over 12 amino acids. CDR3 DNA: TGTGCCAGCAGCGTAGATCTAGATACGCAGTATTTT. Its translation: CASSVDLDTQYF.

As DNA, the CDR3 is TGTGCCAGCAGTCCCACAGGGGGCCCTAATTCACCCCTCCACTTT. It encodes CASSPTGGPNSPLHF. The rearrangement links TRBV2 to TRBJ1-6; 9 bases map to TRBD1. This CDR3 comprises 15 residues. The germline gives CDR1 SNHLY, CDR2 FYNNEI. V lost 5 bases to trimming and J lost 6 bases; unmatched junction nucleotides: 5.

This chain joins TRBV7-6 and TRBJ1-3; D is perhaps TRBD1 (5 bases). Germline V gene data show CDR1 as SGHVS and CDR2 as FNYEAQ. Trimming stripped 0 bases from V and 4 bases from J, with 10 bases between. The length of the CDR3 is 15 residues. The CDR3 reads CASSLALQGGNTIYF. CDR3 nucleotide sequence: TGTGCCAGCAGCTTAGCCCTGCAGGGCGGAAACACCATATATTTT.

The chain links TRBV28 to TRBJ1-5, with 9 bases identical to TRBD1. Germline loops: CDR1 MDHEN, CDR2 SYDVKM. J lost 2 bases, V lost 3 bases, and 8 bases had no gene match. CDR3 length equals 17 residues. The CDR3 reads CASSLNVRTGGNQPQHF. The CDR3 DNA sequence: TGTGCCAGCAGTTTGAACGTTCGGACAGGGGGCAATCAGCCCCAGCATTTT.

This chain joins TRBV10-3 and TRBJ2-5; TRBD2 aligns across 14 bases. The CDR3 has 17 residues. The ends lost 4 bases at V and 1 base at J; junction bases unmatched: 5. The germline CDR1 and CDR2 sequences are ENHRY and SYGVKD. CDR3 nucleotides: TGTGCCATCAGTGCGACTAGCGGGGGGGAACTCCAAGAGACCCAGTACTTC. Residues: CAISATSGGELQETQYF.

The V and J genes are TRBV7-6 and TRBJ2-6; D might be TRBD2 (6 bases). This CDR3 has 16 residues. V was trimmed by 0 bases and J by 2 bases, leaving 8 bases between them. Germline-derived CDR1 and CDR2 are SGHVS and FNYEAQ. Here the CDR3 DNA reads TGTGCCAGCAGCTTAGCGAGGAGGGCTGGGGCCAACGTCCTGACTTTC. Translation: CASSLARRAGANVLTF.